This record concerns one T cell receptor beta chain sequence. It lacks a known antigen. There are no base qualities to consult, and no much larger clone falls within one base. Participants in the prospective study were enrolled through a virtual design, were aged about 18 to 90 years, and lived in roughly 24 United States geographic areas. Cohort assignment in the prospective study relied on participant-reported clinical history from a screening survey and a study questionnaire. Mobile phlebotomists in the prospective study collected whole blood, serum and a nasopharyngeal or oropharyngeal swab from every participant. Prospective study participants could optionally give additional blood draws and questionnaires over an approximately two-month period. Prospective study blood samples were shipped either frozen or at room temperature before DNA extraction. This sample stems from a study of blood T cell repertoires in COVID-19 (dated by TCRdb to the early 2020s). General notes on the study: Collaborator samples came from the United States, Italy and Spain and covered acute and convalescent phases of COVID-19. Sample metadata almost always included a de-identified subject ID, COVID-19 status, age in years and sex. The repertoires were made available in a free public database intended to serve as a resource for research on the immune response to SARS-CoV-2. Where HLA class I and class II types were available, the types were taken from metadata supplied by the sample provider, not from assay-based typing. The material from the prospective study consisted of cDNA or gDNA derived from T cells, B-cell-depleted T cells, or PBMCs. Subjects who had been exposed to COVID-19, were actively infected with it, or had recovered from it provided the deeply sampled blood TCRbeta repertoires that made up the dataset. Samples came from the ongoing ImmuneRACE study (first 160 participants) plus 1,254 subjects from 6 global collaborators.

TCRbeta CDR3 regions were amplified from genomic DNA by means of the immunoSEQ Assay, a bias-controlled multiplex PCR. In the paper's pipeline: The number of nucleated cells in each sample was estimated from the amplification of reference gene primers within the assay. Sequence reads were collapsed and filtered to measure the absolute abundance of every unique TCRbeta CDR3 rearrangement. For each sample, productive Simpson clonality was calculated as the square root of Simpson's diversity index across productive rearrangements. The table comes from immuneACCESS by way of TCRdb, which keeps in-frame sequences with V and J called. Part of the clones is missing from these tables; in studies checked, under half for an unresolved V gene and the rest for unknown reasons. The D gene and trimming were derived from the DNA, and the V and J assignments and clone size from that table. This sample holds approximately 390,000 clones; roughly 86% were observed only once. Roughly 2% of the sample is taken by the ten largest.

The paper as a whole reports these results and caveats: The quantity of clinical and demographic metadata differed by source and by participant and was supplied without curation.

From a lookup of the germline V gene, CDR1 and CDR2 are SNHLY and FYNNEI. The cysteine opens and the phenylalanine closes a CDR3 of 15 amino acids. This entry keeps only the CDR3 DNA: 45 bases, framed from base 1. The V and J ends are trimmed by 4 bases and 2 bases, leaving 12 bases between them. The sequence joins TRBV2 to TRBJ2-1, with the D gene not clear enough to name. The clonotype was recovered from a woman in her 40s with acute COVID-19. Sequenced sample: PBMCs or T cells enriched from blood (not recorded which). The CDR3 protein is CASSASRITYNEQFF. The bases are TGTGCCAGCAGTGCTTCGCGGATCACCTACAATGAGCAGTTCTTC.